The count of the clone carrying this T cell receptor (beta chain) is one. Sequencing used immunoSEQ multiplex PCR; TCRdb keeps in-frame clones, though not all of them. The table has some 50,000 clones, about 90% seen once; the top ten hold approximately 0.21%. The data stem from a study of T cell changes during pregnancy in multiple sclerosis. Looked up from germline, CDR1 is SGHTA and CDR2 is FQGTGA. Trimming left V 3 bases short and J 4 bases short, with 8 bases between. This CDR3 comprises 13 residues. The rearrangement links TRBV7-3 to TRBJ2-3, with no clear D. The receptor was isolated from a female donor with multiple sclerosis, enrolled in a pregnancy study. This sample comprised CD4+ T cells from peripheral blood mononuclear cells, obtained in the second trimester of pregnancy. CDR3 bases: TGTGCCAGCAGCTTGCAGTACGCAGATACGCAGTATTTT. This translates into CASSLQYADTQYF. Combining the CDR3 with reference TRBV7-3 and TRBJ2-3 gives the whole variable domain GAGVSQTPSNKVTEKGKYVELRCDPISGHTALYWYRQSLGQGPEFLIYFQGTGAADDSGLPNDRFFAVRPEGSVSTLKIQRTERGDSAVYLCASSLQYADTQYFGPGTRLTVL.